This T cell receptor (beta chain) was sequenced during a study of CD8 T cells in ankylosing spondylitis. TCRdb independently ran MiXCR on the 5' RACE reads; one entry per CDR3 protein. The sample records 150,000 to 200,000 distinct CDR3 sequences, around a third being singletons. Germline CDR1 KGHSH, CDR2 LQKENI. V lost 1 base to trimming and J lost 1 base; unmatched junction nucleotides: 2. There are 15 residues in the CDR3. About this clonotype itself: The antigen is not known.

Whole-study findings and limits: Reportedly, matched ankylosing spondylitis synovial fluid was significantly enriched for disease-linked clones. In the blood and synovial fluid of reactive arthritis, some motif variants had been previously reported.

Sample: synovial fluid, either unsorted or a sorted T cell fraction (not recorded which). This sequence joins TRBV18 and TRBJ2-3, with 7 bases lining up with TRBD2. The origin of this receptor is a male donor with ankylosing spondylitis. CDR3 in amino acids: CASSPQSGGTDTQYF. The DNA of the CDR3 is TGTGCCAGCTCACCACAGAGCGGGGGCACAGATACGCAGTATTTT.